A single sample is the source of the 27 T cell receptor beta chains below, sequenced in a study of cytomegalovirus exposure and HLA in healthy donors. Primers: 60 Vbeta forward and 13 Jbeta reverse. Libraries were prepared by immunoSEQ multiplex PCR; TCRdb keeps only in-frame clonotypes and omits some of them. This sample has some 180,000 clones, with around 84% found just once. Material for sequencing was PBMCs. The receptors stem from a girl aged 2-15 years in good health and CMV-seropositive.

J is TRBJ2-7 and V is TRBV5-1, with TRBD2 matching 10 bases. The CDR3 totals 18 residues. CDR1 and CDR2 (germline): SGHRS, YFSETQ. V shed 0 bases and J 0 bases; nucleotides not matched to a gene: 9. The CDR3: CASSLGRTSGTHSYEQYF. DNA of the CDR3: TGCGCCAGCAGCTTGGGAAGGACTAGCGGCACCCACTCCTACGAGCAGTACTTC. The variable domain in full, completed from reference TRBV5-1 and TRBJ2-7, reads KAGVTQTPRYLIKTRGQQVTLSCSPISGHRSVSWYQQTPGQGLQFLFEYFSETQRNKGNFPGRFSGRQFSNSRSEMNVSTLELGDSALYLCASSLGRTSGTHSYEQYFGPGTRLTVT.

The rearrangement uses TRBV7-9 and TRBJ2-5, with D unresolved. This CDR3 region has 15 residues. Germline V gene lookup returns CDR1 SEHNR and CDR2 FQNEAQ (reference sequence). The V and J ends lost 5 bases and 3 bases respectively, with 16 bases between them. The CDR3 nucleotides are TGTGCCAGCAGCCGCCCCAGTGGCGAGGAAGAGACCCAGTACTTC. It translates to CASSRPSGEEETQYF. Combining the CDR3 with reference TRBV7-9 and TRBJ2-5 gives the whole variable domain DTGVSQNPRHKITKRGQNVTFRCDPISEHNRLYWYRQTLGQGPEFLTYFQNEAQLEKSRLLSDRFSAERPKGSFSTLEIQRTEQGDSAMYLCASSRPSGEEETQYFGPGTRLLVL.

The V call is TRBV28, the J call TRBJ1-4; 7 nucleotides align to TRBD1. J gave up 0 bases and V 4 bases, and 5 bases lay outside the gene matches. Germline V gene sequence: CDR1 MDHEN, CDR2 SYDVKM. This CDR3 is built from 16 residues. The CDR3 nucleotides are TGTGCCAGCAGTTCACCGGGACAGCCAACTAATGAAAAACTGTTTTTT. Protein product: CASSSPGQPTNEKLFF.

The V gene is TRBV5-1, the J gene TRBJ1-6; no definite D call. CDR3 length equals 17 residues. Trimming took off 0 bases at V and 9 bases at J, with 19 bases between the two ends. Germline loops: CDR1 SGHRS, CDR2 YFSETQ. The CDR3 sequence: CASSLVGSLAEGSPLHF. The CDR3 DNA reads TGCGCCAGCAGCTTGGTGGGTAGCCTGGCAGAGGGTTCACCCCTCCACTTT.

CDR3 bases: TGTGCCAGCAGTTACTCCCGGGACAGGGGTTCCGGGGAGCTGTTTTTT. Translated, it gives CASSYSRDRGSGELFF. The chain recombines TRBV6-6 with TRBJ2-2; 10 nucleotides line up with TRBD1. Trimming removed 0 bases from V and 6 bases from J; junction bases left unmatched: 4. The germline gives CDR1 MNHNY, CDR2 SVGAGI (reference sequence). The CDR3 covers 16 residues.

This clone is a singleton in its sample. The chain links TRBV25-1 to TRBJ2-1; D gene uncertain. The CDR3 length is 12 residues. Germline V lookup: CDR1 MGHDK, CDR2 SYGVNS. V lost 5 bases and J lost 4, with 6 bases in between. CDR3: CASSSGYNEQFF. As DNA, the CDR3 is TGTGCCAGCAGTTCAGGTTACAATGAGCAGTTCTTC.

The chain is built from TRBV28 and TRBJ1-6; weak D call: TRBD1 (5 bases). V lost 3 bases, J lost 6 bases, and 9 bases lay in between. Germline V gene lookup returns CDR1 MDHEN and CDR2 SYDVKM. The CDR3 spans 14 residues. For the CDR3, the DNA is TGTGCCAGCAGTTTGACTGGGGCTAATTCACCCCTCCACTTT. Translating gives CASSLTGANSPLHF.

A few counts support this clone. The rearrangement joins TRBV10-3 to TRBJ1-1, with D possibly matching TRBD1 (6 bases). This CDR3 is built from 14 residues. In germline, CDR1 is ENHRY, CDR2 SYGVKD. The ends were cut back, 5 bases at V and 3 bases at J, with 13 bases in the middle. The chain's CDR3 is CAISSMDSYTEAFF. The CDR3 region has the DNA TGTGCCATCAGTTCTATGGACAGTTACACTGAAGCTTTCTTT.

The chain has TRBV14 and TRBJ2-1; TRBD2 aligns across 9 bases. Germline V gene lookup returns CDR1 SGHDN and CDR2 FVKESK. J was trimmed by 1 base and V by 3 bases; bases with no gene match: 10. This CDR3 spans 18 amino acids. The CDR3 DNA reads as TGTGCCAGCAGCCAGATTAGAATAGCGGGAGAATCCTACAATGAGCAGTTCTTC. It encodes CASSQIRIAGESYNEQFF.

The chain carries TRBV5-1 and TRBJ1-4, with 10 bases lining up with TRBD1. In germline, CDR1 is SGHRS, CDR2 YFSETQ. The trim removed 4 bases at V and 7 bases at J, leaving 13 bases unmatched. The CDR3 is 17 amino acids. This CDR3 is CASSTGTGAHPGEKLFF. The CDR3 DNA reads as TGCGCCAGCAGCACTGGGACAGGGGCTCACCCAGGTGAAAAACTGTTTTTT.

The rearrangement uses TRBV7-3 and TRBJ2-5, with 8 bases aligning to TRBD2. The length of the CDR3 is 15 residues. V dropped 2 bases and J dropped 1; count of bases not matched to a gene: 3. Germline assignment: CDR1 SGHTA and CDR2 FQGTGA. The DNA for the CDR3 is TGTGCCAGCAGCTTATACGGGACTAGCCAAGAGACCCAGTACTTC. Translated: CASSLYGTSQETQYF.

On this clone itself: One end of the junction does not line up with germline, which may come from a read error. This chain links TRBV6-1 with TRBJ2-3; 8 bases align to TRBD2. This CDR3 contains 15 residues. The germline gives CDR1 MNHNS, CDR2 SASEGT. The CDR3 sequence: CASREGLALPHTQYF. In DNA form, the CDR3 reads TGTGCCAGCAGAGAAGGACTAGCTCTCCCCCATACGCAGTATTTT.

The chain employs TRBV11-2 and TRBJ2-1, with 7 bases lining up with TRBD1. This CDR3 contains 14 residues. CDR1 and CDR2 (germline): SGHAT, FQNNGV. The V gene end was trimmed by 5 bases and the J gene end by 4 bases; junction bases not matched to a gene: 5. In nucleotides, the CDR3 is TGTGCCAGCAGCATAAACAGGGGTTACAATGAGCAGTTCTTC. Translated: CASSINRGYNEQFF.

This chain links TRBV6-1 with TRBJ2-7; a weak D match, TRBD1 (6 bases). The germline CDR1 and CDR2 sequences are MNHNS and SASEGT. The CDR3 length is 15 residues. The V end lost 4 bases, the J end lost 2 bases, and 15 bases lay between the germline ends. CDR3 region: CASSAYRDTTYEQYF. The CDR3 region has the DNA TGTGCCAGCAGTGCCTACCGGGACACCACCTACGAGCAGTACTTC.

V usage is TRBV11-2 and J usage is TRBJ2-3; a weak D match, TRBD2 (6 bases). From germline, CDR1 is SGHAT and CDR2 FQNNGV. The CDR3 totals 14 residues. Trimming removed 5 bases from V and 0 bases from J, with 9 bases in between. CDR3 region: CASSGGTSTDTQYF. The CDR3 nucleotides are TGTGCCAGCAGCGGTGGGACTAGCACAGATACGCAGTATTTT. The full variable domain, rest sourced from reference TRBV11-2 and TRBJ2-3, is EAGVAQSPRYKIIEKRQSVAFWCNPISGHATLYWYQQILGQGPKLLIQFQNNGVVDDSQLPKDRFSAERLKGVDSTLKIQPAKLEDSAVYLCASSGGTSTDTQYFGPGTRLTVL.

This rearrangement joins TRBV11-1 to TRBJ1-2, with 7 positions matching TRBD1. Germline V gene sequence: CDR1 SGHAT, CDR2 FQDESV (reference sequence). The ends lost 3 bases at V and 8 bases at J; junction bases unmatched: 12. This CDR3 is 15 amino acids long. The CDR3, as DNA: TGTGCCAGCAGCTTCGCTCAAGAAGGGGGCATGGGCTACACCTTC. This codes for CASSFAQEGGMGYTF. The variable domain in full, completed from reference TRBV11-1 and TRBJ1-2, reads EAEVAQSPRYKITEKSQAVAFWCDPISGHATLYWYRQILGQGPELLVQFQDESVVDDSQLPKDRFSAERLKGVDSTLKIQPAELGDSAMYLCASSFAQEGGMGYTFGSGTRLTVV.

The chain links TRBV28 to TRBJ1-1; D remains unclear. The ends were cut back, 6 bases at V and 7 bases at J, with 9 bases in the middle. This CDR3 is built from 11 residues. The germline CDR1 and CDR2 sequences are MDHEN and SYDVKM. The CDR3 sequence is CASSLRCEAFF. In DNA form, the CDR3 reads TGTGCCAGCAGCCTCAGATGTGAAGCTTTCTTT.

This sequence joins TRBV28 and TRBJ2-7, with D perhaps matching TRBD2 (5 bases). The germline gives CDR1 MDHEN, CDR2 SYDVKM. With 2 bases removed from V and 6 bases from J, the gap between germline ends came to 14 bases. The CDR3 contains 14 residues. CDR3 nucleotides: TGTGCCAGCAGTTTAGAACGGGCCGCGGGCGAGCAGTACTTC. Translating it yields CASSLERAAGEQYF.

The chain uses TRBV5-1 and TRBJ1-2, with 7 bases aligning to TRBD1. Per germline, CDR1 SGHRS and CDR2 YFSETQ. V lost 2 bases to trimming and J lost 2 bases; unmatched junction nucleotides: 9. CDR3 length: 16 residues. The CDR3 loop reads CASSFEKGAENYGYTF. In DNA, the CDR3 is TGCGCCAGCAGCTTCGAGAAGGGGGCGGAGAACTATGGCTACACCTTC.

This clone was seen a single time. V and J are TRBV21-1 and TRBJ2-1; the tabulated D call, TRBD2, remains unverified against the DNA. TRBV21-1 is a pseudogene. The CDR3 is 18 residues long. The CDR3 coding sequence is TGTGCCAGCAGCAAATGCGGGAAGACAGTTGTGTCCTACAATGAGCAGTTCTTC. Protein sequence: CASSKCGKTVVSYNEQFF.

The chain links TRBV5-6 to TRBJ2-7; TRBD2 matches at 8 bases. The germline gives CDR1 SGHDT, CDR2 YYEEEE. This CDR3 is built from 14 residues. Germline trimming cut 6 bases from V and 7 bases from J; bases unmatched to any gene: 12. The CDR3: CASTRGGELREQYF. CDR3 DNA: TGTGCCAGCACCCGGGGGGGGGAGTTGCGGGAGCAGTACTTC.

The rearrangement uses TRBV9 and TRBJ1-5; 8 bases line up with TRBD1. The V gene's germline CDR1 is SGDLS and CDR2 YYNGEE. The junction had 0 bases not matched to a gene; V was cut back by 2 bases and J by 2 bases. The CDR3 runs 14 residues. DNA of the CDR3: TGTGCCAGCAGCGTGGGACAGGGCAATCAGCCCCAGCATTTT. Residues: CASSVGQGNQPQHF.

This chain joins TRBV9 and TRBJ2-3; 10 nucleotides agree with TRBD2. The CDR3 is 17 amino acids. Looked up from germline, CDR1 is SGDLS and CDR2 is YYNGEE. V dropped 0 bases and J dropped 3; count of bases not matched to a gene: 7. CDR3 DNA sequence: TGTGCCAGCAGCGTAGCCGTGGGGACTAGCGTTACAGATACGCAGTATTTT. It is translated as CASSVAVGTSVTDTQYF.

The rearrangement links TRBV6-1 to TRBJ1-1, with 7 bases fitting TRBD1. CDR1 is MNHNS and CDR2 is SASEGT in the germline V gene. CDR3 length: 14 residues. The V segment lost 6 bases and the J segment 1 base; nucleotides outside the gene matches: 5. CDR3 sequence: CASSLRTGNTEAFF. The CDR3 DNA reads as TGTGCCAGCAGCCTTAGGACAGGGAACACTGAAGCTTTCTTT.

This clone came up a few times. This chain links TRBV30 with TRBJ1-1, with 8 positions matching TRBD1. There are 11 residues in the CDR3. Germline V gene lookup returns CDR1 GTSNPN and CDR2 SVGIG (reference sequence). J was trimmed by 8 bases and V by 6 bases; bases with no gene match: 5. CDR3 in amino acids: CACLQGGEAFF. CDR3 sequence (DNA): TGTGCCTGCCTACAGGGGGGGGAAGCTTTCTTT. Drawing the rest from reference TRBV30 and TRBJ1-1, the complete variable domain is SQTIHQWPATLVQPVGSPLSLECTVEGTSNPNLYWYRQAAGRGLQLLFYSVGIGQISSEVPQNLSASRPQDRQFILSSKKLLLSDSGFYLCACLQGGEAFFGQGTRLTVV.

The count of this clone is one. The CDR3 coding sequence is TGTGCCAGCAGTTCGCGGTTCAGGGATTACGAGCAGTACTTC. It translates to CASSSRFRDYEQYF. This chain connects TRBV28 to TRBJ2-7, with D perhaps TRBD1 (5 bases). The germline CDR1 and CDR2 sequences are MDHEN and SYDVKM. V dropped 4 bases and J dropped 4 bases, with 14 bases sitting between them. This CDR3 contains 14 residues.

This chain connects TRBV9 to TRBJ2-1; the match to TRBD2 covers 8 bases. Germline CDR1 reads SGDLS; CDR2 reads YYNGEE. The CDR3 is 14 amino acids. The V segment lost 0 bases and the J segment 5 bases; nucleotides outside the gene matches: 1. Here the CDR3 DNA reads TGTGCCAGCAGCGTAGCGGGAGGGGACAATGAGCAGTTCTTC. This encodes CASSVAGGDNEQFF.